Following are 27 T cell receptor beta chains from one sample sequenced in a study of blood T cell repertoires in COVID-19. TCRdb's copy holds only in-frame clones and misses some; the assay was immunoSEQ multiplex PCR. This sample has approximately 150,000 clones, with approximately 90% found just once. Sample: peripheral blood. The receptor source for this set is a human donor in a cohort sampled during active COVID-19.

The CDR3 loop reads CASSPWGEVYGYTF. CDR3 sequence (DNA): TGTGCCAGCAGCCCCTGGGGAGAGGTCTATGGCTACACCTTC. V is TRBV7-2 and J is TRBJ1-2; D is unresolved. CDR1 and CDR2 from the germline V gene are SGHTA and FQGNSA. The CDR3 spans 14 residues. The germline V and J ends were trimmed by 5 bases and 4 bases, with 14 bases remaining between them.

DNA for the CDR3: TGTGCCAGCAGCTTAGGACTAGCGGGGGGGCGGTTAGGTGAGCAGTTCTTC. Amino acids: CASSLGLAGGRLGEQFF. This chain links TRBV11-2 with TRBJ2-1, with TRBD2 matching 14 bases. The V gene end was trimmed by 1 base and the J gene end by 9 bases; junction bases not matched to a gene: 8. The CDR3 length is 17 residues. The germline V gene has CDR1 SGHAT and CDR2 FQNNGV.

This chain links TRBV11-2 with TRBJ2-2; 10 nucleotides agree with TRBD1. CDR3 length equals 16 residues. Germline assignment: CDR1 SGHAT and CDR2 FQNNGV. With 2 bases clipped from V and 5 bases from J, the junction kept 5 bases outside the gene matches. CDR3 DNA sequence: TGTGCCAGCAGCTTAAAGACAGGGGGCGGAACCGGGGAGCTGTTTTTT. It is translated as CASSLKTGGGTGELFF.

This sequence joins TRBV9 and TRBJ1-2, with 7 bases matching TRBD1. This CDR3 has 15 amino acids. V was pared by 0 bases and J by 6 bases, with 8 bases of the junction left unmatched. Per the germline V gene, CDR1 is SGDLS and CDR2 is YYNGEE. The DNA of the CDR3 is TGTGCCAGCAGCGTAGACTCGAGGGGGCGGAATGGCTACACCTTC. Protein sequence: CASSVDSRGRNGYTF.

This clone was recorded only once. This rearrangement joins TRBV5-1 to TRBJ2-3; 12 positions match TRBD2. V trimming: 4 bases; J trimming: 5 bases; junction bases outside the gene matches: 5. Germline CDR1 SGHRS, CDR2 YFSETQ. CDR3 length: 15 residues. Here the CDR3 DNA reads TGCGCCAGCAGCCTACTAGCGGGGGGAGAAGATACGCAGTATTTT. It is translated as CASSLLAGGEDTQYF.

The rearrangement links TRBV3-1 (or the pseudogene TRBV3-2) to TRBJ2-3; TRBD2 agrees at 13 bases. V lost 6 bases to trimming and J lost 10 bases; unmatched junction nucleotides: 7. The germline CDR1 and CDR2 sequences are LGHDT and YNNKEL (reference sequence). The length of the CDR3 is 14 residues. The CDR3 loop is CASRPGLAGASQYF. CDR3 nucleotide sequence: TGTGCCAGCAGACCTGGACTAGCGGGGGCTTCGCAGTATTTT.

This clone occurred many times. The V call is TRBV28, the J call TRBJ1-1, with D unresolved. CDR1 is MDHEN and CDR2 is SYDVKM in the germline V gene. The CDR3 spans 15 residues. The V gene lost 8 bases and the J gene lost 3 bases, with 19 bases spanning the gap. The CDR3 DNA follows: TGTGCCAGCTTAAACCCCAATTCGGGGTACACTGAAGCTTTCTTT. Its translation: CASLNPNSGYTEAFF. Filled out from reference TRBV28 and TRBJ1-1, the complete variable domain reads DVKVTQSSRYLVKRTGEKVFLECVQDMDHENMFWYRQDPGLGLRLIYFSYDVKMKEKGDIPEGYSVSREKKERFSLILESASTNQTSMYLCASLNPNSGYTEAFFGQGTRLTVV.

This chain uses TRBV6-5 with TRBJ2-7; tentatively, D is TRBD1 (7 bases). CDR3 length equals 14 residues. V lost 2 bases to trimming and J lost 2 bases, with 10 bases between them. Germline values: CDR1 MNHEY, CDR2 SVGAGI. This chain's CDR3 is CASSYGGTAYEQYF. The CDR3 bases are TGTGCCAGCAGTTACGGGGGGACAGCCTACGAGCAGTACTTC.

The rearrangement links TRBV18 to TRBJ1-5, with a tentative D call TRBD1 (5 bases). Trimming shortened V by 6 bases and J by 11 bases, and 23 bases separated the two germline ends. CDR1 and CDR2 (germline): KGHSH, LQKENI. This CDR3 has 15 amino acids. CDR3 DNA sequence: TGTGCCAGCTCGTCTGATCCTGGGGCCCTAATGACCCAGCATTTT. The encoded protein is CASSSDPGALMTQHF.

The chain combines TRBV6-2 or TRBV6-3 with TRBJ1-2; D is uncertain. V was cut by 4 bases and J by 4 bases, with 10 bases left in between. Per the germline V gene, CDR1 is MNHEY and CDR2 is SVGEGT. The CDR3 runs to 13 residues. Here the CDR3 reads CASSFELFYGYTF. The CDR3 DNA reads TGTGCCAGCAGTTTTGAGCTATTCTATGGCTACACCTTC.

The V and J genes are TRBV5-4 and TRBJ2-1; TRBD2 matches at 8 bases. This CDR3 is 17 amino acids long. V was pared by 3 bases and J by 4 bases, with 12 bases of the junction left unmatched. Germline V gene data show CDR1 as SGHNT and CDR2 as YYREEE (reference sequence). The CDR3 reads CASSSGSPGGTYNEQFF. The CDR3 region has the DNA TGTGCCAGCAGCTCGGGGAGTCCGGGGGGGACATACAATGAGCAGTTCTTC.

The CDR3 DNA sequence: TGTGCCAGCAGCTTAGAGTGGGGGCACTCCTACGAGCAGTACTTC. It codes for CASSLEWGHSYEQYF. V gene TRBV11-2 combines with J gene TRBJ2-7, with D possibly being TRBD1 (6 bases). The CDR3 contains 15 residues. Trimming left V 0 bases short and J 0 bases short, with 9 bases between. The germline CDR1 and CDR2 sequences are SGHAT and FQNNGV.

This chain connects TRBV5-8 to TRBJ1-6; D possibly corresponds to TRBD1 (6 bases). The CDR3 runs to 17 residues. V was clipped by 1 base and J by 0 bases, with 11 bases between them. CDR1 and CDR2 from the germline V gene are SGHTS and YDEGEE. The CDR3 nucleotides are TGTGCCAGCAGCTTGAGGGACACCTCCTCCTATAATTCACCCCTCCACTTT. This sequence encodes CASSLRDTSSYNSPLHF.

The chain couples TRBV19 to TRBJ2-6; possible D gene TRBD1, 5 bases. CDR3 length equals 16 residues. Trimming removed 7 bases at V and 0 bases at J, with 13 bases between. Germline CDR1 is LNHDA and CDR2 is SQIVND (reference sequence). The CDR3 protein is CASTTGGFSGANVLTF. The DNA for the CDR3 is TGTGCCAGTACCACAGGCGGATTCTCTGGGGCCAACGTCCTGACTTTC.

V gene TRBV9 combines with J gene TRBJ1-2, with D possibly being TRBD1 (6 bases). Trimming removed 4 bases at V and 4 bases at J, with 17 bases between. The CDR3 has 15 amino acids. Looked up from germline, CDR1 is SGDLS and CDR2 is YYNGEE. The CDR3 loop reads CASSPRGAFAYGYTF. CDR3 nucleotide sequence: TGTGCCAGCAGCCCCCGGGGGGCCTTTGCCTATGGCTACACCTTC.

V and J are TRBV7-3 and TRBJ2-2; D gene unclear. The CDR3 totals 12 residues. Germline V gene sequence: CDR1 SGHTA, CDR2 FQGTGA. V was cut by 5 bases and J by 7 bases, with 8 bases left in between. For the CDR3, the DNA is TGTGCCAGCAGCCTCCGGAGCGGGGAGCTGTTTTTT. Amino acid sequence: CASSLRSGELFF.

The chain recombines TRBV5-4 with TRBJ2-2, with D maybe TRBD1 (6 bases). Trimming pared 5 bases from V and 0 bases from J, leaving 17 bases between. The germline V gene encodes CDR1 SGHNT and CDR2 YYREEE (reference sequence). The CDR3 runs to 17 residues. CDR3 DNA: TGTGCCAGCAGTACTTCTCCAGGGGCTACGAACACCGGGGAGCTGTTTTTT. This translates into CASSTSPGATNTGELFF.

This chain joins TRBV4-2 and TRBJ1-4, with 7 bases fitting TRBD1. J gave up 6 bases and V 4 bases, and 14 bases lay outside the gene matches. CDR3 length: 17 residues. Per the germline V gene, CDR1 is LGHNA and CDR2 is YNFKEQ. The CDR3 DNA is TGTGCCAGCAGCCTACGCAACCTACAGGGGTTAGATGAAAAACTGTTTTTT. Its translation is CASSLRNLQGLDEKLFF.

The chain carries TRBV6-5 and TRBJ2-1, with 14 bases lining up with TRBD2. The V and J ends lost 7 bases and 9 bases, in that order; junction bases with no gene match: 5. Germline V gene data show CDR1 as MNHEY and CDR2 as SVGAGI. CDR3 size: 14 residues. Here the CDR3 DNA reads TGTGCCAGCAAGACTAGCGGGGGGGCCGGTGAGCAGTTCTTC. It yields the protein CASKTSGGAGEQFF.

This chain joins TRBV7-9 and TRBJ1-1; D may be TRBD1 (5 bases). Trimming cost V 2 bases and J 5 bases, with 21 bases left between them. Germline V gene data show CDR1 as SEHNR and CDR2 as FQNEAQ (reference sequence). The CDR3 contains 17 residues. The CDR3 nucleotides read TGTGCCAGCAGCTTAAACCACGAGGTCCAGGGCCAGACTGAAGCTTTCTTT. Translation: CASSLNHEVQGQTEAFF. Full variable domain (rest looked up from reference TRBV7-9 and TRBJ1-1): DTGVSQNPRHKITKRGQNVTFRCDPISEHNRLYWYRQTLGQGPEFLTYFQNEAQLEKSRLLSDRFSAERPKGSFSTLEIQRTEQGDSAMYLCASSLNHEVQGQTEAFFGQGTRLTVV.

This sequence joins TRBV4-1 and TRBJ1-5; D not certain. The germline V gene encodes CDR1 MGHRA and CDR2 YSYEKL. Trimming took 2 bases from V and 5 from J, leaving 10 bases between them. CDR3 length: 14 amino acids. CDR3 coding DNA: TGCGCCAGCAGCCAATCCCCCGGGGATCAGCCCCAGCATTTT. It specifies CASSQSPGDQPQHF.

V usage is TRBV6-6 and J usage is TRBJ1-1; the D is unclear. CDR3 length equals 13 residues. From germline, CDR1 is MNHNY and CDR2 SVGAGI (reference sequence). Deletions cut 0 bases from V and 1 base from J, with 3 bases between. The CDR3 DNA reads TGTGCCAGCAGTTACTCGAGGAACACTGAAGCTTTCTTT. Protein sequence: CASSYSRNTEAFF.

The V gene is TRBV11-3, the J gene TRBJ2-1; D gene unclear. Germline V gene sequence: CDR1 SGHNT, CDR2 YENEEA. The CDR3 extends over 14 amino acids. V lost 1 base and J 6 bases, leaving 10 bases between the germline ends. As DNA, the CDR3 is TGTGCCAGCAGCTTAGGCCAGAATTTCAATGAGCAGTTCTTC. This encodes CASSLGQNFNEQFF.

CDR3 amino acids: CASSLGQGGQETQYF. CDR3 in DNA: TGCGCCAGCAGCTTGGGGCAGGGGGGCCAAGAGACCCAGTACTTC. The chain links TRBV5-1 to TRBJ2-5, with D perhaps matching TRBD1 (7 bases). Germline CDR1 reads SGHRS; CDR2 reads YFSETQ. V dropped 0 bases and J dropped 1 base, with 10 bases sitting between them. The CDR3 runs 15 residues.

This chain links TRBV14 with TRBJ2-7; 8 bases are shared with TRBD1. This CDR3 is built from 16 residues. Germline values: CDR1 SGHDN, CDR2 FVKESK. The J segment lost 0 bases and the V segment lost 1 base, leaving 5 bases of the junction unmatched. CDR3 bases: TGTGCCAGCAGCCAAGTCGGGACAGGCTTCTCCTACGAGCAGTACTTC. Its translation: CASSQVGTGFSYEQYF. The full variable domain, rest sourced from reference TRBV14 and TRBJ2-7, is EAGVTQFPSHSVIEKGQTVTLRCDPISGHDNLYWYRRVMGKEIKFLLHFVKESKQDESGMPNNRFLAERTGGTYSTLKVQPAELEDSGVYFCASSQVGTGFSYEQYFGPGTRLTVT.

This chain joins TRBV6-5 and TRBJ2-3; TRBD1 matches 7 bases. V shed 2 bases, J shed 3 bases, and the junction held 8 bases outside the gene matches. Germline V gene sequence: CDR1 MNHEY, CDR2 SVGAGI. There are 16 residues in the CDR3. Here the CDR3 DNA reads TGTGCCAGCAGTTACGATCCTAGGGGGCAGACAGATACGCAGTATTTT. Residues: CASSYDPRGQTDTQYF.

The gene calls are TRBV28 and TRBJ1-2; 7 bases align to TRBD1. This CDR3 spans 16 amino acids. Germline assignment: CDR1 MDHEN and CDR2 SYDVKM. Trimming took 6 bases from V and 3 from J; bases not matched to a gene: 13. This CDR3 is CASSHGGGGLDYGYTF. DNA for the CDR3: TGTGCCAGCAGCCACGGCGGAGGGGGCCTGGACTATGGCTACACCTTC.